This T cell receptor beta chain was identified in a study of CD8 T cells in ankylosing spondylitis. Study-wide results and caveats: Several highly homologous variants formed a TCR beta motif that appeared characteristic of ankylosing spondylitis blood. Existing reports had already noted some motif variants in reactive arthritis synovial fluid and blood. It was reported that disease-linked clones were significantly enriched in matched ankylosing spondylitis synovial fluid. Disease-linked clones displayed a CD8+ phenotype and appeared relatively rarely in peripheral blood.

This clonotype was seen ten or more times. The antigen is unknown. One entry per CDR3 protein, called by TCRdb with MiXCR from the 5' RACE reads. The sample includes 200,000 to 250,000 distinct CDR3 sequences, under 30% of them seen just once. Trimming took off 6 bases at V and 4 bases at J, with 12 bases between the two ends. The CDR3 is 12 residues long. Germline V gene lookup returns CDR1 DFQATT and CDR2 SNEGSKA (reference sequence). The sample taken for sequencing was blood, either unsorted or a sorted T cell fraction (not recorded which). The receptor was derived from a male donor with ankylosing spondylitis or in good health (not recorded which). The V and J genes are TRBV20-1 and TRBJ1-2; a possible D gene is TRBD1 (6 bases). CDR3 bases: TGCAGTGCATGGGGGGCCGTCTATGGCTACACCTTC. Its translation is CSAWGAVYGYTF.